These 32 T cell receptor beta chains came from one sample sequenced in a study of blood T cells in healthy people across ages. Combining a sample-barcoded 5' primer with a J-beta primer mix, a second PCR ran for about 7 to 12 cycles. TCRdb processed the 5' RACE reads anew with MiXCR; each CDR3 protein has one entry. The sample has about 780,000 distinct CDR3 sequences; less than 60% are singletons. The specimen sequenced was blood. The receptor set was obtained from a man at least 80 years old in good health.

This chain uses TRBV6-5 with TRBJ2-1; 12 bases are shared with TRBD2. Germline V CDR1 and CDR2: MNHEY, SVGAGI. The CDR3 runs to 15 residues. The junction had 5 bases not matched to a gene; V was cut back by 2 bases and J by 9 bases. CDR3 protein: CASSYLAGGLGEQFF. Written as DNA, the CDR3 is TGTGCCAGCAGTTACCTAGCGGGGGGGCTCGGTGAGCAGTTCTTC.

The rearrangement uses TRBV7-2 and TRBJ2-1; possibly TRBD1 for D (6 bases). The DNA end is a closer match to TRBJ2-7, so the J assignment may be wrong. CDR3 length: 15 residues. Germline CDR1 and CDR2: SGHTA and FQGNSA. This chain's CDR3 is CASSLLARRGDEQYF. DNA for the CDR3: TGTGCCAGCAGCCTACTGGCGCGCAGGGGAGACGAGCAGTACTTC.

This rearrangement joins TRBV12-3 or TRBV12-4 to TRBJ2-5; no clear D. Trimming removed 3 bases from V and 0 bases from J, with 11 bases in between. CDR3 length equals 15 residues. CDR3 residues: CASSFSTVYQETQYF. The CDR3 DNA reads TGTGCCAGCAGTTTTTCCACAGTTTACCAAGAGACCCAGTACTTC.

V usage is TRBV6-6 and J usage is TRBJ1-4; no firm D call. The CDR3 covers 11 residues. From germline, CDR1 is MNHNY and CDR2 SVGAGI (reference sequence). Trimming took off 6 bases at V and 10 bases at J, with 9 bases between the two ends. CDR3 loop: CASSLESKLFF. DNA of the CDR3: TGTGCCAGCAGCCTTGAGTCAAAACTGTTTTTT.

This clonotype was observed a few times. V is TRBV5-1 and J is TRBJ2-2; 7 positions match TRBD2. The CDR3 covers 14 residues. Unmatched junction bases numbered 5, after V lost 4 bases and J lost 5 bases. From germline, CDR1 is SGHRS and CDR2 YFSETQ. The CDR3 here is CASSKQAGTGELFF. The CDR3 nucleotides are TGCGCCAGCAGCAAGCAAGCGGGAACCGGGGAGCTGTTTTTT.

This clonotype has just a few counts. The chain recombines TRBV7-2 with TRBJ2-4; 11 bases match TRBD2. With the DNA end fitting TRBJ2-7 better, the J assignment may be wrong. Looked up from germline, CDR1 is SGHTA and CDR2 is FQGNSA. The CDR3 consists of 17 residues. Here the CDR3 DNA reads TGTGCCAGCAGCTTGGGCGGGGCTAGCGGGAGGTTCTACGAGCAGTACTTC. Amino acid sequence: CASSLGGASGRFYEQYF.

V gene TRBV28 combines with J gene TRBJ2-7; D not certain. The CDR3 spans 13 residues. The V gene lost 5 bases and the J gene lost 9 bases, with 17 bases spanning the gap. Germline values: CDR1 MDHEN, CDR2 SYDVKM. CDR3 in DNA: TGTGCCAGCAGTCCATTGGTCTCAAGTGGGCAGTACTTC. Protein: CASSPLVSSGQYF.

CDR3 in amino acids: CASSATSGSSTGELFF. CDR3 DNA sequence: TGTGCCAGCAGTGCTACTAGCGGGAGTAGCACCGGGGAGCTGTTTTTT. This chain links TRBV12-3 or TRBV12-4 with TRBJ2-2; 11 nucleotides match TRBD2. The CDR3 extends over 16 amino acids. With V trimmed by 5 bases and J by 4 bases, 6 bases remained unmatched.

Notes on this clonotype: At one boundary the junction diverges from the germline segment, which might be a read error. The chain joins TRBV12-3 or TRBV12-4 to TRBJ1-2; possible D gene TRBD1, 6 bases. The CDR3 runs to 12 residues. The CDR3 protein is CAGSLQGHGYTF. In nucleotides, the CDR3 is TGTGCCGGCAGTTTACAGGGCCATGGCTACACCTTC.

The chain employs TRBV20-1 and TRBJ2-1; weak D call: TRBD2 (5 bases). Germline values: CDR1 DFQATT, CDR2 SNEGSKA (reference sequence). The CDR3 is 15 amino acids. Trimming took 6 bases from V and 13 from J, leaving 28 bases between them. The CDR3, as DNA: TGCAGTGCCACCGCTTCTAGCCGACTTGCGGAGACCCAGTTCTTC. Translation gives CSATASSRLAETQFF.

The chain uses TRBV27 and TRBJ2-3; D ambiguous. This CDR3 comprises 15 residues. Germline V lookup: CDR1 MNHEY, CDR2 SMNVEV (reference sequence). The V and J ends lost 4 bases and 1 base respectively, with 12 bases between them. The CDR3 loop reads CASSSSSWGTDTQYF. Written as DNA, the CDR3 is TGTGCCAGCAGTTCTAGTAGTTGGGGCACAGATACGCAGTATTTT.

This clonotype was seen more than once but under ten times. The chain links TRBV30 to TRBJ2-5; perhaps TRBD2 as D (5 bases). CDR1 and CDR2 (germline): GTSNPN, SVGIG (reference sequence). The CDR3 spans 12 residues. Trimming cost V 2 bases and J 11 bases, with 15 bases left between them. This CDR3 is CAWSLGSYEQYF. As DNA, the CDR3 is TGTGCCTGGAGTTTAGGGAGCTATGAGCAGTACTTC.

This clonotype appeared many times. The chain couples TRBV20-1 to TRBJ2-4; TRBD2 matches 7 bases. There are 12 residues in the CDR3. CDR1 and CDR2 (germline): DFQATT, SNEGSKA (reference sequence). V lost 8 bases and J lost 3; bases outside the gene matches: 4. CDR3 DNA: TGCAGTCTGGAGCGGGGCAAAAACATTCAGTACTTC. This codes for CSLERGKNIQYF.

On this clonotype: A read error may produce the germline difference seen at one junction end. The chain links TRBV20-1 to TRBJ2-3; TRBD1 agrees at 10 bases. The CDR3 contains 13 residues. The germline CDR1 and CDR2 sequences are DFQATT and SNEGSKA (reference sequence). In nucleotides, the CDR3 is TGCAGTTCCTCCGGGACAGGGGCAGATACGCGGTATTTT. Translation: CSSSGTGADTRYF.

This clonotype occurred a few times. The chain has TRBV7-2 and TRBJ1-4, with unresolved D. The CDR3 is made up of 15 amino acids. V lost 1 base and J 10 bases, leaving 16 bases between the germline ends. Germline lookup yields CDR1 SGHTA and CDR2 FQGNSA. CDR3 protein: CASSLERSALGKLFF. The CDR3 DNA reads TGTGCCAGCAGCTTAGAAAGGTCGGCGCTTGGAAAACTGTTTTTT. The variable domain in full, completed from reference TRBV7-2 and TRBJ1-4, reads GAGVSQSPSNKVTEKGKDVELRCDPISGHTALYWYRQSLGQGLEFLIYFQGNSAPDKSGLPSDRFSAERTGGSVSTLTIQRTQQEDSAVYLCASSLERSALGKLFFGSGTQLSVL.

This clonotype has a handful of counts. The chain is built from TRBV28 and TRBJ2-7; 14 nucleotides line up with TRBD2. Germline V gene lookup returns CDR1 MDHEN and CDR2 SYDVKM. This CDR3 is built from 17 residues. V gave up 8 bases and J gave up 1 base; unmatched junction bases: 10. The CDR3 is CASPPGLAGERSYEQYF. CDR3 nucleotides: TGTGCCAGCCCTCCGGGACTAGCGGGAGAGAGGTCCTACGAGCAGTACTTC.

The V call is TRBV28, the J call TRBJ1-2, with a possible D match to TRBD1 (5 bases). Germline loops: CDR1 MDHEN, CDR2 SYDVKM. The CDR3 covers 15 residues. V was clipped by 4 bases and J by 7 bases, with 19 bases between them. The CDR3 DNA sequence: TGTGCCAGCAGTTCCCCCGATCCTGGGACTAGTGGCTACACCTTC. Translated, it gives CASSSPDPGTSGYTF.

This chain connects TRBV12-3 or TRBV12-4 to TRBJ1-2; 8 bases are a match to TRBD1. The V and J ends lost 6 bases and 4 bases, in that order; junction bases with no gene match: 10. The CDR3 spans 15 residues. The CDR3 DNA reads as TGTGCCAGCAGCTTGGTCCCGGGACAGGTCTATGGCTACACCTTC. This sequence encodes CASSLVPGQVYGYTF.

This clonotype was detected only a few times. CDR3 residues: CASSPQTGYYGYTF. DNA for the CDR3: TGTGCCAGCAGCCCCCAAACAGGGTACTATGGCTACACCTTC. V is TRBV7-3 and J is TRBJ1-2; weak D call: TRBD1 (6 bases). Germline V gene lookup returns CDR1 SGHTA and CDR2 FQGTGA. The CDR3 sequence is 14 residues long. V was clipped by 5 bases and J by 3 bases, with 13 bases between them.

This clonotype was counted at least ten times. The rearrangement uses TRBV4-3 and TRBJ2-3, with 12 bases identical to TRBD2. The CDR3 is 16 residues long. With V trimmed by 1 base and J by 2 bases, 1 base remained unmatched. Germline V lookup: CDR1 LGHNA, CDR2 YSLEER. The CDR3, as DNA: TGCGCCAGCAGCCAAGGGACTAGCGGGACCACAGATACGCAGTATTTT. Translated, it gives CASSQGTSGTTDTQYF.

This clonotype occurred once. The rearrangement links TRBV12-3 or TRBV12-4 to TRBJ1-6; no definite D call. The CDR3 runs 17 residues. V was trimmed by 1 base and J by 6 bases, leaving 16 bases between them. In nucleotides, the CDR3 is TGTGCCAGCAGTTTAGGGGCAGTAAGTGCCCGTAATTCACCCCTCCACTTT. This codes for CASSLGAVSARNSPLHF.

In this sample, this clonotype turned up a few times. The V gene is TRBV5-1, the J gene TRBJ2-3, with D hard to call. Per the germline V gene, CDR1 is SGHRS and CDR2 is YFSETQ. CDR3 length equals 16 residues. The V end lost 0 bases, the J end lost 1 base, and 12 bases lay between the germline ends. The CDR3 region has the DNA TGCGCCAGCAGCTTGGATAATGGCTTCGGCACAGATACGCAGTATTTT. This translates into CASSLDNGFGTDTQYF.

The rearrangement joins TRBV12-3 or TRBV12-4 to TRBJ2-7, with 9 positions matching TRBD2. V shed 1 base, J shed 7 bases, and the junction held 8 bases outside the gene matches. This CDR3 is 15 amino acids long. As DNA, the CDR3 is TGTGCCAGCAGTTTAGTGGGGCTAGCGGGACGGGAGCAGTACTTC. Residues: CASSLVGLAGREQYF.

The chain carries TRBV18 and TRBJ2-7; TRBD1 agrees at 9 bases. The CDR3 covers 14 residues. Per the germline V gene, CDR1 is KGHSH and CDR2 is LQKENI. V dropped 1 base and J dropped 5; count of bases not matched to a gene: 3. DNA of the CDR3: TGTGCCAGCTCACCACTACAGGGGGCCAACGAGCAGTACTTC. It specifies CASSPLQGANEQYF.

This clonotype was counted only a few times. The V and J genes are TRBV5-6 and TRBJ2-3, with 7 bases lining up with TRBD1. V gave up 4 bases and J gave up 4 bases; unmatched junction bases: 12. The V gene's germline CDR1 is SGHDT and CDR2 YYEEEE. This CDR3 contains 16 residues. The CDR3 DNA reads as TGTGCCAGCAGCATACCGACAGGGTTGTTGTCAGATACGCAGTATTTT. This translates into CASSIPTGLLSDTQYF.

In this sample, this clonotype turned up a few times. The chain employs TRBV19 and TRBJ2-3, with TRBD2 matching over 7 bases. This CDR3 region has 18 residues. The junction had 17 bases not matched to a gene; V was cut back by 4 bases and J by 4 bases. CDR1 is LNHDA and CDR2 is SQIVND in the germline V gene (reference sequence). In DNA, the CDR3 is TGTGCCAGTAGTAACGGGACTATAGGCCAGGGTGTCCCAGATACGCAGTATTTT. Translating it yields CASSNGTIGQGVPDTQYF.

This clonotype was counted only a few times. The chain has TRBV6-5 and TRBJ2-1; 9 nucleotides match TRBD1. Per the germline V gene, CDR1 is MNHEY and CDR2 is SVGAGI. V trimming: 2 bases; J trimming: 5 bases; junction bases outside the gene matches: 7. The CDR3 totals 16 residues. The CDR3 sequence is CASSYTGQGENNEQFF. The CDR3 coding sequence is TGTGCCAGCAGTTACACGGGACAGGGAGAAAACAATGAGCAGTTCTTC.

V gene TRBV20-1 combines with J gene TRBJ1-5; possibly TRBD1 for D (5 bases). V was shortened by 5 bases and J by 0 bases, with 8 bases between the two germline ends. CDR1 and CDR2 from the germline V gene are DFQATT and SNEGSKA (reference sequence). The CDR3 sequence is 13 residues long. CDR3 bases: TGCAGTGCTTCGGACACTAGCAATCAGCCCCAGCATTTT. Amino acids: CSASDTSNQPQHF.

The chain employs TRBV3-1 and TRBJ1-5; D is unresolved. Germline V CDR1 and CDR2: LGHDT, YNNKEL (reference sequence). The CDR3 runs 15 residues. The V end was cut by 6 bases, the J end by 2 bases, with 14 bases between. CDR3 sequence (DNA): TGTGCCAGCAGTGTCACATTCGCGGGCAATCAGCCCCAGCATTTT. Protein: CASSVTFAGNQPQHF.

The gene calls are TRBV2 and TRBJ2-7, with 7 bases fitting TRBD2. The CDR3 spans 16 residues. The ends lost 1 base at V and 3 bases at J; junction bases unmatched: 9. CDR1 is SNHLY and CDR2 is FYNNEI in the germline V gene. The CDR3 here is CASSEGLAEGGYEQYF. DNA of the CDR3: TGTGCCAGCAGTGAAGGGCTAGCGGAAGGAGGCTACGAGCAGTACTTC.

The chain combines TRBV12-3 or TRBV12-4 with TRBJ2-7; TRBD1 is a possible D gene (5 bases). V was cut by 5 bases and J by 7 bases, with 24 bases left in between. The CDR3 spans 16 residues. The CDR3 spells CASSPRQTLQSWEQYF. The CDR3 region has the DNA TGTGCCAGCAGTCCCCGACAGACCCTACAGAGCTGGGAGCAGTACTTC.

The J gene is TRBJ2-7, the V gene TRBV9; D is unclear. Germline V lookup: CDR1 SGDLS, CDR2 YYNGEE. The V end lost 0 bases, the J end lost 7 bases, and 14 bases lay between the germline ends. CDR3 length: 14 amino acids. DNA of the CDR3: TGTGCCAGCAGCGTAGGCGCCGCCTACAATGAGCAGTACTTC. This codes for CASSVGAAYNEQYF.